Presented here are 23 T cell receptor beta chains from one specimen sequenced in a study of cytomegalovirus exposure and HLA in healthy donors. PCR involved 60 Vbeta and 13 Jbeta primers. Here immunoSEQ multiplex PCR was the method, and the copy in TCRdb shows in-frame clones only, minus some. This table holds hundreds of thousands of clones, about 80% found once. Material: PBMCs. Source of these receptors: a man aged 35-49 years in good health and CMV-seropositive.

The chain has TRBV11-2 and TRBJ1-1, with TRBD1 as a possible D gene (6 bases). V was trimmed by 5 bases and J by 7 bases, leaving 14 bases between them. The germline V gene has CDR1 SGHAT and CDR2 FQNNGV. The CDR3 has 13 amino acids. CDR3 loop: CASSPTWDIEAFF. In DNA, the CDR3 is TGTGCCAGCAGCCCTACTTGGGACATTGAAGCTTTCTTT.

V is TRBV12-5 and J is TRBJ1-2; no reliable D call. From germline, CDR1 is LGHNT and CDR2 FRNRAP. CDR3 size: 12 residues. V lost 3 bases to trimming and J lost 8 bases, with 10 bases between them. CDR3 nucleotides: TGTGCTAGTGGTTTCAACAACGGGGGCTACACCTTC. Its protein product is CASGFNNGGYTF.

This sequence joins TRBV7-8 and TRBJ2-7; TRBD1 might be the D (6 bases). The germline V gene encodes CDR1 SGHVS and CDR2 FQNEAQ. This CDR3 has 12 residues. Trimming took 5 bases from V and 6 from J, leaving 11 bases between them. Here the CDR3 reads CASSPNRAEQYV. The CDR3 coding sequence is TGTGCCAGCAGCCCCAACAGGGCCGAGCAGTACGTC.

This chain uses TRBV19 with TRBJ1-2; TRBD1 aligns across 11 bases. The CDR3 length is 17 residues. The germline V gene encodes CDR1 LNHDA and CDR2 SQIVND (reference sequence). The V segment lost 6 bases and the J segment 6 bases; nucleotides outside the gene matches: 15. CDR3 sequence reads: CASSHFPGTGGFDGYTF. The CDR3, as DNA: TGTGCCAGTAGCCATTTCCCCGGGACAGGGGGATTCGATGGCTACACCTTC. Full variable domain (missing parts from reference TRBV19 and TRBJ1-2): DGGITQSPKYLFRKEGQNVTLSCEQNLNHDAMYWYRQDPGQGLRLIYYSQIVNDFQKGDIAEGYSVSREKKESFPLTVTSAQKNPTAFYLCASSHFPGTGGFDGYTFGSGTRLTVV.

CDR3 coding DNA: TGCGCCAGCAGCCCGGGACAGTTCACCGGGGAGCTGTTTTTT. This sequence encodes CASSPGQFTGELFF. The genes are TRBV4-1 and TRBJ2-2, with 7 bases lining up with TRBD1. After removal of 4 bases from V and 4 bases from J, the junction contained 3 bases not matched to a gene. In germline, CDR1 is MGHRA, CDR2 YSYEKL. The CDR3 is 14 amino acids.

On this clone: Other DNA sequences in the same sample also yield this CDR3. This chain uses TRBV9 with TRBJ2-1; D not resolved. This CDR3 contains 15 residues. Between the trimmed V and J ends, which lost 0 bases and 0 bases, there was a span of 7 bases. CDR1 and CDR2 from the germline V gene are SGDLS and YYNGEE. CDR3 nucleotides: TGTGCCAGCAGCGTAGGTCTATCCTCCTACAATGAGCAGTTCTTC. Its translation: CASSVGLSSYNEQFF.

About this clone itself: A junction end diverges from the germline sequence, so it may reflect a read error. This rearrangement joins TRBV7-9 to TRBJ2-1, with 12 bases fitting TRBD2. Germline V gives CDR1 SEHNR, CDR2 FQNEAQ (reference sequence). The CDR3 spans 16 residues. DNA for the CDR3: TGTTCCAGCAGCTCAGAGACTAGCGGGAGTAGGGGTGAGCAGTTCTTC. Translated: CSSSSETSGSRGEQFF.

The count of this clone is one. V and J are TRBV4-2 and TRBJ1-2, with D possibly being TRBD1 (5 bases). The CDR3 has 15 residues. CDR1 and CDR2 from the germline V gene are LGHNA and YNFKEQ. V lost 0 bases and J lost 5, with 13 bases in between. CDR3 coding DNA: TGTGCCAGCAGCCAAGACGAGGCCCAGGGATATGGCTACACCTTC. Translating it yields CASSQDEAQGYGYTF.

This chain uses TRBV29-1 with TRBJ2-2; 12 bases are shared with TRBD2. The ends lost 7 bases at V and 4 bases at J; junction bases unmatched: 7. The V gene's germline CDR1 is SQVTM and CDR2 ANQGSEA. CDR3 length equals 15 residues. CDR3 amino acids: CSGTSSGRATGELFF. CDR3 nucleotide sequence: TGCAGCGGAACCTCTAGCGGGAGGGCCACCGGGGAGCTGTTTTTT.

This chain connects TRBV5-4 to TRBJ2-6; D remains unclear. The CDR3 contains 16 residues. V was shortened by 0 bases and J by 0 bases, with 7 bases between the two germline ends. Germline CDR1 reads SGHNT; CDR2 reads YYREEE (reference sequence). For the CDR3, the DNA is TGTGCCAGCAGCTTGGTGACACTCTCTGGGGCCAACGTCCTGACTTTC. It specifies CASSLVTLSGANVLTF.

This sequence joins TRBV19 and TRBJ2-7; perhaps TRBD1 as D (6 bases). The germline V and J ends were trimmed by 3 bases and 2 bases, with 11 bases remaining between them. The CDR3 spans 14 residues. CDR1 is LNHDA, CDR2 SQIVND, per germline (reference sequence). CDR3 protein: CASSIGQGTYEQYF. The CDR3, as DNA: TGTGCCAGTAGTATCGGGCAGGGGACCTACGAGCAGTACTTC.

This chain links TRBV28 with TRBJ1-4, with no clear D. Trimming shortened V by 5 bases and J by 0 bases, and 13 bases separated the two germline ends. CDR1 MDHEN and CDR2 SYDVKM come from the germline V gene. The length of the CDR3 is 16 residues. CDR3 protein: CASSILLGTTNEKLFF. The CDR3 DNA follows: TGTGCCAGCAGTATACTCCTAGGTACAACTAATGAAAAACTGTTTTTT.

Only a few counts were recorded for this clone. The chain carries TRBV5-4 and TRBJ2-1, with 13 bases fitting TRBD2. CDR3 length: 17 residues. Per the germline V gene, CDR1 is SGHNT and CDR2 is YYREEE (reference sequence). J lost 10 bases, V lost 0 bases, and 10 bases had no gene match. The CDR3 DNA reads TGTGCCAGCAGCTTGGCCGGACTAGCGGGAGTGAAGGGGGAGCAGTTCTTC. It specifies CASSLAGLAGVKGEQFF.

This clone turned up a few times. The chain links TRBV29-1 to TRBJ1-2; 8 nucleotides agree with TRBD1. CDR3 size: 12 residues. Looked up from germline, CDR1 is SQVTM and CDR2 is ANQGSEA. The trim removed 4 bases at V and 4 bases at J, leaving 2 bases unmatched. DNA for the CDR3: TGCAGCGTTGCGGACAGGGTCTATGGCTACACCTTC. It translates to CSVADRVYGYTF.

The rearrangement links TRBV6-6 to TRBJ2-7; tentative D call: TRBD1 (8 bases). V was pared by 5 bases and J by 7 bases, with 18 bases between. The CDR3 extends over 14 amino acids. CDR1 and CDR2 from the germline V gene are MNHNY and SVGAGI (reference sequence). The CDR3 is CASSATGGEGEQYF. DNA of the CDR3: TGTGCCAGCAGTGCAACAGGGGGGGAAGGGGAGCAGTACTTC.

This chain connects TRBV9 to TRBJ2-2; D gene uncertain. V was pared by 5 bases and J by 6 bases, with 11 bases between. The CDR3 has 13 residues. Germline loops: CDR1 SGDLS, CDR2 YYNGEE. The CDR3 here is CASSRSGSGELFF. The CDR3 nucleotides read TGTGCCAGCAGTCGGTCGGGTTCCGGGGAGCTGTTTTTT. Full variable domain (outside the CDR3, taken from reference TRBV9 and TRBJ2-2): DSGVTQTPKHLITATGQRVTLRCSPRSGDLSVYWYQQSLDQGLQFLIQYYNGEERAKGNILERFSAQQFPDLHSELNLSSLELGDSALYFCASSRSGSGELFFGEGSRLTVL.

The chain employs TRBV7-3 and TRBJ1-4, with D perhaps TRBD1 (5 bases). The CDR3 contains 13 residues. Trimming left V 4 bases short and J 3 bases short, with 6 bases between. Germline V gene data show CDR1 as SGHTA and CDR2 as FQGTGA. The CDR3 bases are TGTGCCAGCAGCTCAGGGCCTAATGAAAAACTGTTTTTT. It encodes CASSSGPNEKLFF.

This chain links TRBV5-6 with TRBJ2-2, with D unresolved. From germline, CDR1 is SGHDT and CDR2 YYEEEE. CDR3 length: 14 amino acids. V was trimmed by 4 bases and J by 6 bases, leaving 13 bases between them. CDR3 residues: CASSLPGEAGELFF. As DNA, the CDR3 is TGTGCCAGCAGCCTTCCGGGTGAGGCCGGGGAGCTGTTTTTT.

The CDR3 reads CASSAPGTGGEANYGYTF. In DNA form, the CDR3 reads TGTGCCAGTAGTGCCCCCGGGACAGGGGGGGAGGCTAACTATGGCTACACCTTC. This chain links TRBV19 with TRBJ1-2; 11 bases match TRBD1. V gave up 5 bases and J gave up 0 bases; unmatched junction bases: 11. The CDR3 runs to 18 residues. Looked up from germline, CDR1 is LNHDA and CDR2 is SQIVND (reference sequence).

Note on this clone: Other DNA sequences within the sample encode an identical CDR3. The V and J genes are TRBV5-1 and TRBJ1-1; D unresolved. Per germline, CDR1 SGHRS and CDR2 YFSETQ. V lost 2 bases and J lost 5, with 7 bases in between. The CDR3 runs to 12 residues. CDR3 coding DNA: TGCGCCAGCAGCTTCGGAGGTACTGAAGCTTTCTTT. Translating it yields CASSFGGTEAFF.

The sample holds one count of this clone. The same CDR3 can be traced to other DNA sequences in this sample. The J gene is TRBJ2-5, the V gene TRBV7-9, with 7 bases that match TRBD2. Trimming removed 0 bases from V and 5 bases from J; junction bases left unmatched: 0. The germline CDR1 and CDR2 sequences are SEHNR and FQNEAQ (reference sequence). The CDR3 runs 13 residues. In DNA, the CDR3 is TGTGCCAGCAGCTTAGCGGGGGGGGAGACCCAGTACTTC. Translating it yields CASSLAGGETQYF.

The chain recombines TRBV4-1 with TRBJ2-1; D remains unclear. Germline V lookup: CDR1 MGHRA, CDR2 YSYEKL. Deletions cut 4 bases from V and 9 bases from J, with 13 bases between. The CDR3 loop spans 13 amino acids. CDR3 sequence: CASSPTTPTEQFF. CDR3 nucleotides: TGCGCCAGCAGCCCAACGACACCAACTGAGCAGTTCTTC.

CDR3 DNA: TGCAGCGTTGAGGAGAAAACCGGGGAGCTGTTTTTT. Its translation is CSVEEKTGELFF. This chain joins TRBV29-1 and TRBJ2-2; D is ambiguous. CDR3 length: 12 residues. The ends were cut back, 3 bases at V and 5 bases at J, with 7 bases in the middle. Germline V gene data show CDR1 as SQVTM and CDR2 as ANQGSEA.